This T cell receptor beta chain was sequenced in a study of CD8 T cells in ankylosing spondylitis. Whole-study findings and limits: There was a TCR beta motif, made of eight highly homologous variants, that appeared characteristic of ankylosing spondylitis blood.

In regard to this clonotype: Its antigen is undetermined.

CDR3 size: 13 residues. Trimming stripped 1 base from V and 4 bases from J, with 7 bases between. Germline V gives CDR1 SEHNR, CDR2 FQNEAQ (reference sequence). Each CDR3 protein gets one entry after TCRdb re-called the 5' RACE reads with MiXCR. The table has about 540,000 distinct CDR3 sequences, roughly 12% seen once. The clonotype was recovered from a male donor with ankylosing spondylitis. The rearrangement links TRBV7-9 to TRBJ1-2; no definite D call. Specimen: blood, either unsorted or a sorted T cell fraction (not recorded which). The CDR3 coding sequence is TGTGCCAGCAGCTTAGAAACAGTCTATGGCTACACCTTC. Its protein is CASSLETVYGYTF.